The 28 T cell receptor beta chains in this list originate from one sample, sequenced in a study of blood T cell repertoires in COVID-19. TCRdb's copy holds only in-frame clones and misses some; the assay was immunoSEQ multiplex PCR. The sample has approximately 340,000 clones; 87% are singletons. The sample taken for sequencing was peripheral blood. These receptors came from a man aged 30-40 years with COVID-19, enrolled during active disease.

This chain links TRBV28 with TRBJ1-5, with D maybe TRBD1 (6 bases). V lost 5 bases, J lost 7 bases, and 12 bases lay in between. Germline CDR1 reads MDHEN; CDR2 reads SYDVKM. The CDR3 is 13 amino acids. As DNA, the CDR3 is TGTGCCAGCAGTGGGACATCGGGCCAGCCCCAGCATTTT. Amino acid sequence: CASSGTSGQPQHF.

This clone was found once. The chain is built from TRBV13 and TRBJ2-1, with 7 nucleotides matching TRBD1. V lost 4 bases and J lost 10; bases outside the gene matches: 16. The CDR3 spans 16 residues. CDR1 is PRHDT, CDR2 FYEKMQ, per germline (reference sequence). The CDR3 coding sequence is TGTGCCAGCAGCTCCCGACCCCTACAGGGGTTCTTGGAGCAGTTCTTC. It is translated as CASSSRPLQGFLEQFF.

The chain combines TRBV6-6 with TRBJ1-5; 7 nucleotides agree with TRBD1. Trimming cost V 5 bases and J 5 bases; bases outside gene matches: 6. The length of the CDR3 is 14 residues. Germline loops: CDR1 MNHNY, CDR2 SVGAGI (reference sequence). The CDR3 here is CASSTTGLDQPQHF. The CDR3 nucleotides are TGTGCCAGCAGTACGACAGGGCTGGATCAGCCCCAGCATTTT.

This chain links TRBV5-1 with TRBJ2-5; possible D gene TRBD1, 6 bases. The CDR3 totals 15 residues. Germline CDR1 and CDR2: SGHRS and YFSETQ. The ends were cut back, 6 bases at V and 5 bases at J, with 20 bases in the middle. CDR3 in amino acids: CASTSLTGGEETQYF. CDR3 coding DNA: TGCGCCAGCACCTCCCTGACAGGTGGGGAGGAGACCCAGTACTTC.

This chain links TRBV5-1 with TRBJ1-3; perhaps TRBD1 as D (6 bases). Germline V gene lookup returns CDR1 SGHRS and CDR2 YFSETQ. This CDR3 has 16 amino acids. Deletions cut 0 bases from V and 1 base from J, with 11 bases between. CDR3 region: CASSLGATGSGNTIYF. In nucleotides, the CDR3 is TGCGCCAGCAGCTTGGGGGCGACAGGTTCTGGAAACACCATATATTTT.

The genes are TRBV5-1 and TRBJ2-1; 7 nucleotides align to TRBD2. The V and J ends lost 3 bases and 10 bases, in that order; junction bases with no gene match: 13. Germline CDR1 and CDR2: SGHRS and YFSETQ. The CDR3 spans 15 residues. This chain's CDR3 is CASSSGRPTGGEQFF. The CDR3 DNA reads TGCGCCAGCAGCTCCGGGAGGCCGACCGGGGGGGAGCAGTTCTTC.

The CDR3 sequence: CSVAGHSRQSYEQYF. CDR3 in DNA: TGCAGCGTTGCCGGACATTCCCGGCAATCCTACGAGCAGTACTTC. The rearrangement uses TRBV29-1 and TRBJ2-7; D possibly corresponds to TRBD1 (5 bases). The germline CDR1 and CDR2 sequences are SQVTM and ANQGSEA. With 4 bases removed from V and 1 base from J, the gap between germline ends came to 17 bases. This CDR3 has 15 residues.

The rearrangement uses TRBV7-2 and TRBJ1-1; maybe TRBD1 (5 bases). With 3 bases removed from V and 1 base from J, the gap between germline ends came to 9 bases. Germline loops: CDR1 SGHTA, CDR2 FQGNSA. The CDR3 is made up of 14 amino acids. CDR3 loop: CASSFLGGNTEAFF. In DNA, the CDR3 is TGTGCCAGCAGCTTTCTCGGGGGGAACACTGAAGCTTTCTTT.

The chain uses TRBV2 and TRBJ2-4; D may be TRBD1 (5 bases). Trimming took 0 bases from V and 0 from J, leaving 9 bases between them. The CDR3 length is 16 residues. CDR1 is SNHLY, CDR2 FYNNEI, per germline. CDR3 residues: CASSEAGQLAKNIQYF. The CDR3 DNA reads TGTGCCAGCAGTGAAGCGGGGCAGTTAGCCAAAAACATTCAGTACTTC.

The chain couples TRBV3-1 (or the pseudogene TRBV3-2) to TRBJ2-3, with TRBD2 matching 7 bases. The junction had 5 bases not matched to a gene; V was cut back by 11 bases and J by 0 bases. The CDR3 sequence is 13 residues long. The V gene's germline CDR1 is LGHDT and CDR2 YNNKEL (reference sequence). The CDR3 spells CAWGEGSTDTQYF. The CDR3 bases are TGTGCCTGGGGGGAGGGAAGCACAGATACGCAGTATTTT.

The chain links TRBV7-9 to TRBJ2-7, with D hard to call. Germline V gene sequence: CDR1 SEHNR, CDR2 FQNEAQ (reference sequence). Trimming left V 5 bases short and J 0 bases short, with 14 bases between. This CDR3 has 15 amino acids. The CDR3 loop reads CASSLRGSSSYEQYF. CDR3 nucleotides: TGTGCCAGCAGCCTACGCGGATCCAGCTCCTACGAGCAGTACTTC.

This clone has only a few counts. The chain recombines TRBV3-1 (or the pseudogene TRBV3-2) with TRBJ1-5; the D is unclear. CDR1 is LGHDT, CDR2 YNNKEL, per germline (reference sequence). Trimming removed 0 bases at V and 1 base at J, with 4 bases between. The CDR3 totals 14 residues. The CDR3 region has the DNA TGTGCCAGCAGCCAAGATATGAGCAATCAGCCCCAGCATTTT. Its protein product is CASSQDMSNQPQHF.

The chain combines TRBV19 with TRBJ1-5, with 10 bases that match TRBD1. The CDR3 sequence is 17 residues long. Trimming took 1 base from V and 0 from J; bases not matched to a gene: 3. In germline, CDR1 is LNHDA, CDR2 SQIVND (reference sequence). The CDR3 bases are TGTGCCAGTAGTATAGGCCGGGACAGGGGTAGCAATCAGCCCCAGCATTTT. Translated: CASSIGRDRGSNQPQHF.

The sample holds a few counts of this clone. CDR3 in DNA: TGTGCCAGCAGCTTCTCTGGACCCGGGAAGTACTTC. As protein: CASSFSGPGKYF. The chain carries TRBV7-9 and TRBJ2-7; D is perhaps TRBD2 (5 bases). CDR1 SEHNR and CDR2 FQNEAQ come from the germline V gene (reference sequence). The CDR3 has 12 residues. V shed 3 bases and J shed 11 bases, with 14 bases lying between them.

The rearrangement uses TRBV6-6 and TRBJ2-7; D may be TRBD1 (7 bases). V was shortened by 8 bases and J by 2 bases, with 22 bases between the two germline ends. From germline, CDR1 is MNHNY and CDR2 SVGAGI (reference sequence). This CDR3 region has 16 residues. The CDR3 region has the DNA TGTGCCAGCCGGTCTGCGGGACAGTCAAAGCCCTACGAGCAGTACTTC. Amino acids: CASRSAGQSKPYEQYF.

V is TRBV28 and J is TRBJ2-7; 7 bases align to TRBD1. This CDR3 region has 16 residues. V was pared by 6 bases and J by 2 bases, with 13 bases of the junction left unmatched. The V gene's germline CDR1 is MDHEN and CDR2 SYDVKM. Here the CDR3 DNA reads TGTGCCAGCAGGGTACGGGGACAGATTCCAACCTACGAGCAGTACTTC. Amino acid sequence: CASRVRGQIPTYEQYF.

The CDR3 loop is CATSGGAGEQFF. The CDR3 bases are TGTGCCACTAGCGGGGGGGCCGGTGAGCAGTTCTTC. The rearrangement joins TRBV3-1 (or the pseudogene TRBV3-2) to TRBJ2-1, with 12 nucleotides matching TRBD2. Germline V gene sequence: CDR1 LGHDT, CDR2 YNNKEL (reference sequence). V was pared by 10 bases and J by 9 bases, with 4 bases of the junction left unmatched. The CDR3 loop spans 12 amino acids.

The gene calls are TRBV3-1 (or the pseudogene TRBV3-2) and TRBJ2-5; 8 bases line up with TRBD2. V lost 3 bases, J lost 4 bases, and 13 bases stayed unmatched. The V gene's germline CDR1 is LGHDT and CDR2 YNNKEL (reference sequence). The CDR3 is 17 amino acids. CDR3 nucleotide sequence: TGTGCCAGCAGCCATTACCCCCCACGGGGGGGACGAGAGACCCAGTACTTC. This translates into CASSHYPPRGGRETQYF.

V usage is TRBV6-4 and J usage is TRBJ2-2; 7 bases match TRBD1. Germline lookup yields CDR1 MRHNA and CDR2 SNTAGT. J was trimmed by 8 bases and V by 6 bases; bases with no gene match: 9. The CDR3 extends over 14 amino acids. CDR3 nucleotides: TGTGCCAGCAGCAGACAGGGCCGAGAGGGGGAGCTGTTTTTT. Protein product: CASSRQGREGELFF.

The chain has TRBV5-4 and TRBJ2-5; 8 nucleotides agree with TRBD1. V trimming: 5 bases; J trimming: 2 bases; junction bases outside the gene matches: 2. The CDR3 has 13 residues. Germline lookup yields CDR1 SGHNT and CDR2 YYREEE (reference sequence). CDR3 sequence reads: CASRRTGQETQYF. In nucleotides, the CDR3 is TGTGCCAGCAGAAGGACAGGGCAAGAGACCCAGTACTTC.

The chain has TRBV7-3 and TRBJ2-2; D is undetermined. The V end lost 6 bases, the J end lost 2 bases, and 4 bases lay between the germline ends. CDR3 length: 12 amino acids. CDR1 is SGHTA, CDR2 FQGTGA, per germline. Here the CDR3 reads CASRLNTGELFF. CDR3 DNA: TGTGCCAGCAGACTTAACACCGGGGAGCTGTTTTTT.

The chain recombines TRBV5-6 with TRBJ2-5; maybe TRBD2 (5 bases). This CDR3 is built from 15 residues. Germline V gives CDR1 SGHDT, CDR2 YYEEEE. The V gene lost 4 bases and the J gene lost 4 bases, with 17 bases spanning the gap. CDR3 coding DNA: TGTGCCAGCAGCCTTCACTCGACGAGCGGAGAGACCCAGTACTTC. This codes for CASSLHSTSGETQYF. Combining the CDR3 with reference TRBV5-6 and TRBJ2-5 gives the whole variable domain DAGVTQSPTHLIKTRGQQVTLRCSPKSGHDTVSWYQQALGQGPQFIFQYYEEEERQRGNFPDRFSGHQFPNYSSELNVNALLLGDSALYLCASSLHSTSGETQYFGPGTRLLVL.

The chain joins TRBV6-2 or TRBV6-3 to TRBJ1-2; 9 bases are shared with TRBD1. V shed 4 bases, J shed 3 bases, and the junction held 6 bases outside the gene matches. From germline, CDR1 is MNHEY and CDR2 SVGEGT. The CDR3 consists of 15 residues. CDR3 residues: CASSSPGQGDYGYTF. Here the CDR3 DNA reads TGTGCCAGCAGTTCGCCGGGACAGGGAGACTATGGCTACACCTTC.

The V gene is TRBV9, the J gene TRBJ1-2; D ambiguous. The V gene's germline CDR1 is SGDLS and CDR2 YYNGEE. Between the trimmed V and J ends, which lost 0 bases and 5 bases, there was a span of 8 bases. The CDR3 is 13 residues long. The CDR3 sequence: CASSVEPEYGYTF. The CDR3 DNA reads TGTGCCAGCAGCGTAGAGCCGGAGTATGGCTACACCTTC.

The J gene is TRBJ2-3, the V gene TRBV5-1; D is unclear. The CDR3 sequence is 16 residues long. The V end lost 0 bases, the J end lost 3 bases, and 14 bases lay between the germline ends. Germline V gene lookup returns CDR1 SGHRS and CDR2 YFSETQ. In DNA form, the CDR3 reads TGCGCCAGCAGCTTGGGGTCCGCGACAACAACAGATACGCAGTATTTT. Amino acid sequence: CASSLGSATTTDTQYF.

The chain couples TRBV18 to TRBJ1-2; D is unresolved. Per the germline V gene, CDR1 is KGHSH and CDR2 is LQKENI. The CDR3 is 16 amino acids. V was shortened by 4 bases and J by 3 bases, with 18 bases between the two germline ends. Here the CDR3 reads CASSRGGEGGDYGYTF. CDR3 nucleotides: TGTGCCAGCTCACGTGGAGGCGAAGGTGGCGACTATGGCTACACCTTC.

Regarding this clone: Other DNA variants within this sample encode the same CDR3. The rearrangement links TRBV6-2 or TRBV6-3 to TRBJ2-7; a weak D match, TRBD1 (5 bases). V was clipped by 3 bases and J by 2 bases, with 11 bases between them. The germline V gene encodes CDR1 MNHEY and CDR2 SVGEGT. The CDR3 is 14 residues long. This CDR3 is CASSYQGRAYEQYF. The CDR3 DNA sequence: TGTGCCAGCAGTTATCAGGGCCGGGCCTACGAGCAGTACTTC.

The chain recombines TRBV27 with TRBJ2-5, with 8 bases that match TRBD2. The V gene end was trimmed by 6 bases and the J gene end by 0 bases; junction bases not matched to a gene: 9. This CDR3 has 16 amino acids. The germline V gene has CDR1 MNHEY and CDR2 SMNVEV (reference sequence). CDR3 nucleotide sequence: TGTGCCAGCAGCCCCCAGGGTAGCGGGAACCAAGAGACCCAGTACTTC. It encodes CASSPQGSGNQETQYF.